These T cell receptor beta chains were read from a single sample in a study of T cells after yellow fever vaccination. Using its own MiXCR run on the 5' RACE reads, TCRdb lists one record per CDR3 protein. The table records about 300,000 distinct CDR3 sequences, around 6.8% of them present only once. The sequencing here drew on PBMCs, taken roughly 47 days after the first yellow fever vaccination. These receptors originate from a man aged 18 to 30 who received the YFV17D yellow fever vaccine. Each CDR3 is given with its conserved first and last residue. The D gene is left open where the match is weak. For some rows the clone size is stated as once, few or many, or as a class when expanded; others skip it.

CDR3	DNA	J	size	length	V	D
CASSYGGADTQYF	TGTGCCAGCAGTTACGGGGGAGCGGATACGCAGTATTTT	TRBJ2-3	.	13	TRBV6-5	.
CASSRVDSGNTIYF	TGTGCCAGCTCACGGGTTGACTCTGGAAACACCATATATTTT	TRBJ1-3	.	14	TRBV18	.
CASSASGDEQFF	TGTGCCAGCAGTGCATCCGGCGATGAGCAGTTCTTC	TRBJ2-1	.	12	TRBV6-1	.
CASSKPDSINEKLFF	TGTGCCAGCAGCAAACCGGACAGTATTAATGAAAAACTGTTTTTT	TRBJ1-4	few	15	TRBV11-2	.
CASKDRSSNQPQHF	TGTGCCAGCAAGGACCGATCTAGCAATCAGCCCCAGCATTTT	TRBJ1-5	.	14	TRBV2	.
CASSELGRQETQYF	TGTGCCAGCAGTGAATTGGGCCGCCAAGAGACCCAGTACTTC	TRBJ2-5	many	14	TRBV25-1	.
CASSQGGLRDYGYTF	TGTGCCAGCAGCCAAGGCGGACTCCGGGACTATGGCTACACCTTC	TRBJ1-2	few	15	TRBV14	.
CASSLTSPPTDTQYF	TGTGCCAGCAGCTTAACTAGCCCCCCCACAGATACGCAGTATTTT	TRBJ2-3	few	15	TRBV7-3	.
CASSDRDKGEETQYF	TGTGCCAGCAGTGATCGGGACAAGGGTGAAGAGACCCAGTACTTC	TRBJ2-5	.	15	TRBV6-1	.
CASSPRTGANYGYTF	TGTGCCAGCAGCCCGCGGACAGGGGCTAACTATGGCTACACCTTC	TRBJ1-2	many	15	TRBV5-6	TRBD1
CASTIAEGFHEQYF	TGCGCCAGCACAATTGCGGAGGGCTTCCACGAGCAGTACTTC	TRBJ2-7	many	14	TRBV5-1	.
CAGGRRSSEQFF	TGTGCCGGGGGACGGCGTTCGAGTGAGCAGTTCTTC	TRBJ2-1	few	12	TRBV2	.
CASTQRATNYGYTF	TGTGCCAGCACCCAGAGGGCGACTAACTATGGCTACACCTTC	TRBJ1-2	.	14	TRBV6-2/TRBV6-3	.
CASSFLGAYATNEKLFF	TGCGCCAGCAGCTTTTTAGGGGCGTATGCAACTAATGAAAAACTGTTTTTT	TRBJ1-4	.	17	TRBV5-1	.
CSAYPGDTNEKLFF	TGCAGTGCCTACCCAGGGGATACTAATGAAAAACTGTTTTTT	TRBJ1-4	.	14	TRBV20-1	.
CASGGYWGYEQYF	TGTGCCAGCGGGGGTTATTGGGGGTACGAGCAGTACTTC	TRBJ2-7	.	13	TRBV7-2	.
CASRDDRGKSRDVVWTQYF	TGTGCCAGCAGAGACGACAGGGGCAAGTCTCGGGACGTTGTATGGACCCAGTACTTC	TRBJ2-5	few	19	TRBV11-1	TRBD1
CAASSAGYSYNEQFF	TGTGCCGCCAGCAGTGCTGGATACAGTTACAATGAGCAGTTCTTC	TRBJ2-1	few	15	TRBV25-1	.
CAITGEYYYGYTF	TGTGCCATCACGGGAGAGTACTATTATGGCTACACCTTC	TRBJ1-2	.	13	TRBV10-3	.
CASSLGGQGAKGYTF	TGTGCCAGCAGTTTGGGGGGACAGGGGGCGAAGGGCTACACCTTC	TRBJ1-2	.	15	TRBV28	TRBD1
CASSRRTGATGELFF	TGTGCCAGCAGTCGACGGACAGGGGCCACCGGGGAGCTGTTTTTT	TRBJ2-2	.	15	TRBV6-1	TRBD1
CSVGTAEQYF	TGCAGCGTCGGGACAGCCGAGCAGTACTTC	TRBJ2-7	.	10	TRBV29-1	TRBD1
CSALGVGYEQYF	TGCAGTGCCCTAGGGGTGGGTTACGAGCAGTACTTC	TRBJ2-7	few	12	TRBV20-1	.
CASSFSGVWTGELFF	TGTGCCAGCAGCTTCTCTGGGGTTTGGACCGGGGAGCTGTTTTTT	TRBJ2-2	few	15	TRBV11-2	.
CASSLGPNYGYTF	TGTGCCAGCAGCTTAGGCCCTAACTATGGCTACACCTTC	TRBJ1-2	many	13	TRBV7-2	.
CASSLVSLSSRNEQFF	TGTGCCAGCAGCCTCGTTAGCTTGAGTTCCCGCAATGAGCAGTTCTTC	TRBJ2-1	many	16	TRBV7-2	.
CSALPQPRRGIRMSNQPQHF	TGCAGTGCTCTACCCCAACCCCGCAGGGGAATAAGAATGAGCAATCAGCCCCAGCATTTT	TRBJ1-5	few	20	TRBV20-1	.
CASSSRALGNYGYTF	TGTGCCAGCAGTTCCAGGGCGCTCGGGAACTATGGCTACACCTTC	TRBJ1-2	few	15	TRBV12-3/TRBV12-4	.
CASSQQGQIYEQYF	TGTGCCAGCAGCCAGCAGGGACAGATCTACGAGCAGTACTTC	TRBJ2-7	few	14	TRBV14	TRBD1
CASSQRGPSTDTQYF	TGCGCCAGCAGCCAACGGGGACCCTCCACAGATACGCAGTATTTT	TRBJ2-3	many	15	TRBV4-3	.
CASSDYSRGNTEAFF	TGTGCCAGCAGCGACTATAGCCGGGGGAACACTGAAGCTTTCTTT	TRBJ1-1	many	15	TRBV7-9	.
CASSWGTSGGTDTQYF	TGCGCCAGCAGCTGGGGGACTAGCGGGGGCACAGATACGCAGTATTTT	TRBJ2-3	.	16	TRBV5-1	TRBD2
CASSPLAPWETQYF	TGCGCCAGCAGCCCGCTAGCCCCCTGGGAGACCCAGTACTTC	TRBJ2-5	few	14	TRBV5-1	.
CASSLTGNNEQFF	TGCGCCAGCAGCTTGACAGGCAACAATGAGCAGTTCTTC	TRBJ2-1	many	13	TRBV5-1	.
CASSLVAGANGYTF	TGTGCCAGCAGCTTAGTGGCAGGGGCTAATGGCTACACCTTC	TRBJ1-2	.	14	TRBV7-9	.
CASSPQGHEQFF	TGTGCCAGCAGTCCCCAGGGGCATGAGCAGTTCTTC	TRBJ2-1	.	12	TRBV12-3/TRBV12-4	.
CASSPRGLIAFKSTDTQYF	TGTGCCAGCAGCCCACGCGGGCTAATCGCGTTTAAGAGCACAGATACGCAGTATTTT	TRBJ2-3	few	19	TRBV11-1	.
CASSVEAGGWETQYF	TGTGCCAGCAGCGTAGAAGCGGGCGGCTGGGAGACCCAGTACTTC	TRBJ2-5	few	15	TRBV9	.
CSARDLNSKTQYF	TGCAGTGCTAGAGACCTAAACTCCAAGACCCAGTACTTC	TRBJ2-5	many	13	TRBV20-1	.
CATYGLAGGSRNEQFF	TGTGCCACCTATGGCCTAGCGGGGGGCAGTCGCAATGAGCAGTTCTTC	TRBJ2-1	.	16	TRBV2	TRBD2
CASSLDPGQLGGKLFF	TGTGCCAGCAGCTTAGACCCGGGGCAATTGGGTGGAAAACTGTTTTTT	TRBJ1-4	.	16	TRBV11-2	.
CASSLLGLAGGPRTGELFF	TGTGCCAGCAGTCTCCTCGGACTAGCGGGGGGGCCGAGGACCGGGGAGCTGTTTTTT	TRBJ2-2	.	19	TRBV27	TRBD2
CASSFFGTGDQETQYF	TGCGCCAGCAGCTTCTTCGGGACAGGGGATCAAGAGACCCAGTACTTC	TRBJ2-5	.	16	TRBV5-1	TRBD1
CASSQETSGNEQFF	TGTGCCAGCAGCCAGGAGACTAGCGGCAATGAGCAGTTCTTC	TRBJ2-1	many	14	TRBV4-2	TRBD2
CSVGDTDSGNTIYF	TGCAGCGTTGGTGACACTGACTCTGGAAACACCATATATTTT	TRBJ1-3	.	14	TRBV29-1	.
CSARDRVEKLFF	TGCAGTGCTAGAGATCGGGTTGAAAAACTGTTTTTT	TRBJ1-4	few	12	TRBV20-1	.
CASTDGDSNQPQHF	TGTGCCAGCACGGACGGAGATAGCAATCAGCCCCAGCATTTT	TRBJ1-5	few	14	TRBV25-1	.
CASSLGRWPEETQYF	TGCGCCAGCAGCTTGGGTCGGTGGCCCGAAGAGACCCAGTACTTC	TRBJ2-5	few	15	TRBV5-1	.
CASSQGGNYEQYF	TGTGCCAGCAGCCAAGGGGGAAACTACGAGCAGTACTTC	TRBJ2-7	few	13	TRBV4-2	.
CASSRNILQGRPLNQPQHF	TGTGCCAGCAGCCGGAATATATTACAGGGGAGACCCTTGAATCAGCCCCAGCATTTT	TRBJ1-5	many	19	TRBV7-2	TRBD1
CATSDGLSSQPQHF	TGTGCCACCAGTGATGGTCTATCAAGTCAGCCCCAGCATTTT	TRBJ1-5	few	14	TRBV24-1	.
CASSLAPLGTHSTDTQYF	TGTGCCAGCAGCTTGGCTCCTCTGGGTACACACAGCACAGATACGCAGTATTTT	TRBJ2-3	.	18	TRBV5-4	.
CASSNTQGSYEQYF	TGTGCCAGTAGTAACACACAGGGGAGCTACGAGCAGTACTTC	TRBJ2-7	few	14	TRBV19	TRBD1